Listed below are T cell receptor beta chains from one sample, sequenced in a study of blood T cell repertoires in COVID-19. Generated by immunoSEQ multiplex PCR, the TCRdb table keeps only in-frame clones and is missing some. The data contain about 250,000 clones, approximately 83% of them singletons. The sample was peripheral blood. Every receptor here comes from a person between 70 and 80 years old with COVID-19, enrolled during active disease. Both conserved end residues are part of each CDR3. A D gene is named only where the DNA matches it firmly. The size field is filled for only some rows; it gives once, few, many or a size class.

J: TRBJ1-2; V: TRBV18; size: -; D: -; CDR3: CASSKSSDGYTF; DNA: TGTGCCAGCTCGAAATCCAGTGATGGCTACACCTTC
J: TRBJ2-2; V: TRBV19; size: -; D: TRBD2; CDR3: CASREIAGTRTGELFF; DNA: TGTGCCAGTAGGGAGATAGCGGGGACCCGCACCGGGGAGCTGTTTTTT
J: TRBJ1-5; V: TRBV28; size: -; D: -; CDR3: CASSLSAGAGEKYQPQHF; DNA: TGTGCCAGCAGTTTAAGCGCGGGGGCCGGAGAGAAGTATCAGCCCCAGCATTTT
J: TRBJ1-6; V: TRBV6-5; size: -; D: TRBD1; CDR3: CASSYGRRQGLHF; DNA: TGTGCCAGCAGTTACGGGAGGAGACAGGGCCTCCACTTT
J: TRBJ2-3; V: TRBV19; size: few; D: -; CDR3: CASSAQQGWTDTQYF; DNA: TGTGCCAGTAGTGCACAACAGGGCTGGACAGATACGCAGTATTTT
J: TRBJ1-2; V: TRBV5-1; size: -; D: -; CDR3: CASSPERYGYTF; DNA: TGCGCCAGCAGCCCCGAGCGTTATGGCTACACCTTC
J: TRBJ1-1; V: TRBV27; size: -; D: TRBD1; CDR3: CASSPRDRGFNTEAFF; DNA: TGTGCCAGCAGTCCTAGGGACAGGGGGTTTAACACTGAAGCTTTCTTT
J: TRBJ1-2; V: TRBV18; size: few; D: TRBD1; CDR3: CASSLQGGDGYTF; DNA: TGTGCCAGCTCACTACAGGGGGGAGATGGCTACACCTTC
J: TRBJ2-1; V: TRBV9; size: -; D: TRBD2; CDR3: CASSDHPGLAPYNEQFF; DNA: TGTGCCAGCAGCGACCACCCGGGACTAGCTCCTTACAATGAGCAGTTCTTC
J: TRBJ2-7; V: TRBV5-5; size: -; D: TRBD1; CDR3: CASSIGQVSYEQYF; DNA: TGTGCCAGCAGCATCGGACAGGTCTCCTACGAGCAGTACTTC
J: TRBJ1-2; V: TRBV27; size: -; D: -; CDR3: CASSVTGGDGYTF; DNA: TGTGCCAGCAGCGTTACAGGAGGGGATGGCTACACCTTC
J: TRBJ1-5; V: TRBV6-5; size: -; D: TRBD1; CDR3: CASNGGQGAGQPQHF; DNA: TGTGCCAGCAATGGGGGACAGGGGGCGGGTCAGCCCCAGCATTTT
J: TRBJ2-2; V: TRBV21-1; size: -; D: -; CDR3: CASSSDSGGPTGELFF; DNA: TGTGCCAGCAGCAGTGATAGCGGGGGACCCACCGGGGAGCTGTTTTTT
J: TRBJ1-5; V: TRBV6-5; size: once; D: -; CDR3: CASSYRGGNQPQHF; DNA: TGTGCCAGCAGTTACCGGGGGGGGAATCAGCCCCAGCATTTT
J: TRBJ1-1; V: TRBV19; size: -; D: -; CDR3: CASSIEGVGTEAFF; DNA: TGTGCCAGTAGTATAGAAGGGGTGGGCACTGAAGCTTTCTTT
J: TRBJ1-5; V: TRBV28; size: -; D: -; CDR3: CASNNQGGWQPQHF; DNA: TGTGCCAGCAATAACCAGGGAGGTTGGCAGCCCCAGCATTTT
J: TRBJ2-7; V: TRBV19; size: few; D: -; CDR3: CASGGSTYEQYF; DNA: TGTGCCAGTGGCGGTAGCACCTACGAGCAGTACTTC
J: TRBJ2-7; V: TRBV29-1; size: -; D: TRBD1; CDR3: CSVEETGADEQYF; DNA: TGCAGCGTTGAGGAGACAGGGGCCGACGAGCAGTACTTC
J: TRBJ2-4; V: TRBV19; size: -; D: TRBD2; CDR3: CASSITIAGGLAKNIQYF; DNA: TGTGCCAGTAGTATTACGATAGCGGGGGGCTTAGCCAAAAACATTCAGTACTTC
J: TRBJ2-7; V: TRBV5-1; size: -; D: -; CDR3: CASSLQSYEQYF; DNA: TGCGCCAGCAGCCTGCAGTCCTACGAGCAGTACTTC
J: TRBJ1-5; V: TRBV30; size: -; D: TRBD1; CDR3: CAWIGSGGARNQPQHF; DNA: TGTGCCTGGATAGGCTCAGGGGGCGCGCGGAATCAGCCCCAGCATTTT
J: TRBJ2-3; V: TRBV9; size: -; D: TRBD2; CDR3: CASSVELAGRDTQYF; DNA: TGTGCCAGCAGCGTAGAACTAGCGGGACGAGATACGCAGTATTTT
J: TRBJ1-1; V: TRBV28; size: -; D: TRBD1; CDR3: CASSFPGTGNTEAFF; DNA: TGTGCCAGCAGTTTCCCGGGGACAGGGAACACTGAAGCTTTCTTT
J: TRBJ2-1; V: TRBV12-3/TRBV12-4; size: -; D: -; CDR3: CASIGDSGEQFF; DNA: TGTGCCAGCATCGGGGATTCTGGCGAGCAGTTCTTC
J: TRBJ1-2; V: TRBV27; size: -; D: TRBD1; CDR3: CASSQQGAYYGYTF; DNA: TGTGCCAGCAGCCAACAGGGGGCTTACTATGGCTACACCTTC
J: TRBJ1-4; V: TRBV7-2; size: -; D: TRBD1; CDR3: CASSLVGGEKLFF; DNA: TGTGCCAGCAGCTTAGTAGGGGGCGAAAAACTGTTTTTT
J: TRBJ2-1; V: TRBV18; size: -; D: TRBD1; CDR3: CASSPGQGLSNLIGDEQFF; DNA: TGTGCCAGCTCACCGGGACAGGGCCTATCTAATCTTATAGGCGATGAGCAGTTCTTC
J: TRBJ2-3; V: TRBV7-2; size: -; D: TRBD2; CDR3: CASSRGGSTDTQYF; DNA: TGTGCCAGCAGCCGGGGGGGGAGCACAGATACGCAGTATTTT
J: TRBJ2-1; V: TRBV11-1; size: once; D: TRBD2; CDR3: CASSPRSKREFEQFF; DNA: TGTGCCAGCAGCCCCCGGTCGAAGCGGGAGTTTGAGCAGTTCTTC
J: TRBJ1-2; V: TRBV30; size: -; D: -; CDR3: CAGGIAVGYTF; DNA: TGTGCCGGAGGTATTGCAGTTGGCTACACCTTC
J: TRBJ2-1; V: TRBV7-2; size: -; D: TRBD2; CDR3: CASRSSGTNSYNEQFF; DNA: TGTGCCAGCAGATCTTCCGGGACTAACTCCTACAATGAGCAGTTCTTC
J: TRBJ2-2; V: TRBV7-9; size: -; D: TRBD2; CDR3: CASSSSGGHTGELFF; DNA: TGTGCCAGCAGCTCTAGCGGGGGACACACCGGGGAGCTGTTTTTT
J: TRBJ2-1; V: TRBV11-2; size: -; D: -; CDR3: CASSPQGASYNEQFF; DNA: TGTGCCAGCAGCCCGCAAGGGGCCTCCTACAATGAGCAGTTCTTC
J: TRBJ1-3; V: TRBV2; size: -; D: -; CDR3: CASSLTGVSSGNTIYF; DNA: TGTGCCAGCAGCCTTACAGGAGTCAGCTCTGGAAACACCATATATTTT
J: TRBJ2-1; V: TRBV9; size: -; D: TRBD2; CDR3: CASSVAYPTSGRSASSYNEQFF; DNA: TGTGCCAGCAGCGTAGCCTACCCGACTAGCGGGAGGTCCGCGAGCTCCTACAATGAGCAGTTCTTC
J: TRBJ1-5; V: TRBV27; size: -; D: -; CDR3: CASRQVGGGQPQHF; DNA: TGTGCCAGCAGACAGGTTGGGGGGGGTCAGCCCCAGCATTTT
J: TRBJ1-1; V: TRBV6-4; size: -; D: -; CDR3: CASRGGLDTEAFF; DNA: TGTGCCAGCAGGGGCGGGTTGGACACTGAAGCTTTCTTT
J: TRBJ2-7; V: TRBV28; size: -; D: TRBD2; CDR3: CVTASGGNAYEQYF; DNA: TGTGTGACGGCTAGCGGGGGGAATGCCTACGAGCAGTACTTC
J: TRBJ2-1; V: TRBV5-6; size: -; D: -; CDR3: CASSSAGQTYNEQFF; DNA: TGTGCCAGCAGCTCGGCGGGACAGACCTACAATGAGCAGTTCTTC
J: TRBJ2-7; V: TRBV4-2; size: -; D: TRBD2; CDR3: CASSQDLQTSGIIYEQYF; DNA: TGTGCCAGCAGCCAAGATTTACAGACTAGCGGGATTATCTACGAGCAGTACTTC
J: TRBJ1-5; V: TRBV7-8; size: few; D: -; CDR3: CASSAGQTNQPQHF; DNA: TGTGCCAGCAGCGCCGGACAGACCAATCAGCCCCAGCATTTT
J: TRBJ1-6; V: TRBV27; size: once; D: -; CDR3: CASRGGVDSPLHF; DNA: TGTGCCAGCAGGGGGGGGGTGGATTCACCCCTCCACTTT
J: TRBJ1-4; V: TRBV5-1; size: -; D: -; CDR3: CASSHSNGEKLFF; DNA: TGCGCCAGCAGCCACTCCAACGGGGAAAAACTGTTTTTT
J: TRBJ2-3; V: TRBV6-1; size: once; D: TRBD1; CDR3: CASSEGQGAGTDTQYF; DNA: TGTGCCAGCAGTGAAGGGCAGGGGGCCGGCACAGATACGCAGTATTTT
J: TRBJ2-1; V: TRBV27; size: -; D: -; CDR3: CASSLVGLRVALGGEQFF; DNA: TGTGCCAGCAGTTTAGTTGGTTTGCGGGTCGCTTTGGGAGGTGAGCAGTTCTTC
J: TRBJ2-5; V: TRBV19; size: -; D: TRBD1; CDR3: CASTPGQGSGQYF; DNA: TGTGCCAGTACCCCAGGACAGGGGAGCGGCCAGTACTTC
J: TRBJ1-2; V: TRBV11-2; size: once; D: TRBD1; CDR3: CASSLSGGGYTF; DNA: TGTGCCAGCAGCTTATCAGGGGGTGGCTACACCTTC
J: TRBJ2-4; V: TRBV11-2; size: -; D: TRBD2; CDR3: CASSLAPGGPYIQYF; DNA: TGTGCCAGCAGCTTAGCTCCGGGGGGGCCGTACATTCAGTACTTC
J: TRBJ1-2; V: TRBV2; size: -; D: TRBD1; CDR3: CASRERDRDNYGYTF; DNA: TGTGCCAGCAGAGAAAGGGACAGGGATAACTATGGCTACACCTTC
J: TRBJ2-7; V: TRBV7-9; size: -; D: -; CDR3: CASSLGWRNDPTNDEQYF; DNA: TGTGCCAGCAGCTTAGGATGGAGAAACGACCCGACGAATGACGAGCAGTACTTC
J: TRBJ1-1; V: TRBV7-2; size: -; D: -; CDR3: CASSLEPGNTEAFF; DNA: TGTGCCAGCAGCTTAGAACCAGGGAACACTGAAGCTTTCTTT
J: TRBJ2-1; V: TRBV7-3; size: -; D: TRBD2; CDR3: CASSDGGLAGHNEQFF; DNA: TGTGCCAGCAGCGACGGGGGATTAGCGGGGCACAATGAGCAGTTCTTC
J: TRBJ2-3; V: TRBV9; size: -; D: TRBD2; CDR3: CASSSSGRAPQDTQYF; DNA: TGTGCCAGCAGCTCCTCGGGGAGGGCCCCGCAAGATACGCAGTATTTT
J: TRBJ2-3; V: TRBV9; size: -; D: -; CDR3: CASSATRSTDTQYF; DNA: TGTGCCAGCAGCGCTACGAGGAGCACAGATACGCAGTATTTT